The 3 T cell receptor beta chains listed next were all sequenced from one sample in a study of cytomegalovirus exposure and HLA in healthy donors. Primers: 60 Vbeta forward and 13 Jbeta reverse. The assay was immunoSEQ multiplex PCR, and TCRdb's table has in-frame clones only and misses some. The sample has about 250,000 clones, over 90% seen once. Sequenced: PBMCs. These receptors came from a girl under 10 years old in good health and CMV-seronegative.

The genes are TRBV11-2 and TRBJ2-7; 12 bases line up with TRBD2. CDR3 length: 15 amino acids. Unmatched junction bases numbered 4, after V lost 5 bases and J lost 2 bases. Germline V gene lookup returns CDR1 SGHAT and CDR2 FQNNGV. The chain's CDR3 is CASSIGLAGTYEQYF. The CDR3 DNA reads as TGTGCCAGCAGCATCGGACTAGCGGGAACCTACGAGCAGTACTTC. The entire variable domain, with the rest obtained from reference TRBV11-2 and TRBJ2-7, is as follows: EAGVAQSPRYKIIEKRQSVAFWCNPISGHATLYWYQQILGQGPKLLIQFQNNGVVDDSQLPKDRFSAERLKGVDSTLKIQPAKLEDSAVYLCASSIGLAGTYEQYFGPGTRLTVT.

The rearrangement links TRBV7-8 to TRBJ2-2, with 10 bases matching TRBD1. The germline CDR1 and CDR2 sequences are SGHVS and FQNEAQ. With 0 bases clipped from V and 1 base from J, the junction kept 2 bases outside the gene matches. This CDR3 contains 17 residues. CDR3 amino acids: CASSLAGQGGNTGELFF. In nucleotides, the CDR3 is TGTGCCAGCAGCTTAGCAGGACAGGGGGGGAACACCGGGGAGCTGTTTTTT. Full variable domain (outside the CDR3, taken from reference TRBV7-8 and TRBJ2-2): GAGVSQSPRYKVAKRGQDVALRCDPISGHVSLFWYQQALGQGPEFLTYFQNEAQLDKSGLPSDRFFAERPEGSVSTLKIQRTQQEDSAVYLCASSLAGQGGNTGELFFGEGSRLTVL.

This clone appeared a single time. J is TRBJ1-4 and V is TRBV6-5, with D possibly TRBD1 on 5 matching bases. This CDR3 contains 15 residues. Germline V gene data show CDR1 as MNHEY and CDR2 as SVGAGI. V dropped 4 bases and J dropped 7 bases, with 16 bases sitting between them. CDR3 coding DNA: TGTGCCAGCAGTTCGGGGGGAGGGGCGGGTGAAAAACTGTTTTTT. This encodes CASSSGGGAGEKLFF.